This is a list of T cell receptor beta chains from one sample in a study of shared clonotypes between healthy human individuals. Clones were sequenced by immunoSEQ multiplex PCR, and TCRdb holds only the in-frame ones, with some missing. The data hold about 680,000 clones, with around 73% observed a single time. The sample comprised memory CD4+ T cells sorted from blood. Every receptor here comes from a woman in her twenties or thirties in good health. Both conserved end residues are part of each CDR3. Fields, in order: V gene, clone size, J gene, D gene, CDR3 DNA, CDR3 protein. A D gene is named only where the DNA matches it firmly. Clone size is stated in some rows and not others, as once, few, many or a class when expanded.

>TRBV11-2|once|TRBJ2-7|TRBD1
TGTGCCAGCAACAGGGGACACGAGCAGTACTTC
CASNRGHEQYF
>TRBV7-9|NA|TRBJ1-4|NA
TGTGCCAGCAGCTTGGGGGTCGGAGATGAAAAACTGTTTTTT
CASSLGVGDEKLFF
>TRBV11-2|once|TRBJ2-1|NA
TGTGCCAGCAGCTTAGTTAGCCTACCTAACAATGAGCAGTTCTTC
CASSLVSLPNNEQFF
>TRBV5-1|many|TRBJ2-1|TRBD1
TGCGCCAGCAGCTCGACAGGGGGCAATGAGCAGTTCTTC
CASSSTGGNEQFF
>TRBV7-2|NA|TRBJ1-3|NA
TGTGCCAGCAGCTCTACTTACGTCTCTGGAAACACCATATATTTT
CASSSTYVSGNTIYF
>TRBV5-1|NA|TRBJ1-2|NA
TGCGCCAGCAGCTTGGACAGGGTCGATGGCTACACCTTC
CASSLDRVDGYTF
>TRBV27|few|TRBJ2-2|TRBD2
TGTGCCAGCAAAGGTTTAGCGGGAGGGGACGGGGAGCTGTTTTTT
CASKGLAGGDGELFF
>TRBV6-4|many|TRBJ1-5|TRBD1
TGTGCCAGCAGCGGGGGACAGAAGCATTTT
CASSGGQKHF
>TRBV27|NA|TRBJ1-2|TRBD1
TGTGCCAGCAGTAAGGACAGGGTGAAAGGCTACACCTTC
CASSKDRVKGYTF
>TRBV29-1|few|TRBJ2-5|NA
TGCAGCGTTGAGGTGGCCAGCGGTGGAAAAGAGACCCAGTACTTC
CSVEVASGGKETQYF
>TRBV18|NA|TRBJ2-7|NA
TGTGCCAGCTCACCCGAGTCAGGGGCCGAGCAGTACTTC
CASSPESGAEQYF
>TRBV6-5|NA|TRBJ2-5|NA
TGTGCCAGCAGTTCCCCGCGGGGACAAGAGACCCAGTACTTC
CASSSPRGQETQYF
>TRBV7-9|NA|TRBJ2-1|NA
TGTGCCAGCAGCTACGGAGAGCAGTTCTTC
CASSYGEQFF
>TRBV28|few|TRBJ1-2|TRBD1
TGTGCCAGCAGAAATAAAAAAGGGGGCGCCGGTGGCTACACCTTC
CASRNKKGGAGGYTF
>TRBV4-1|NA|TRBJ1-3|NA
TGCGCCAGCAGCCAAGCCGGATACTCTGGAAACACCATATATTTT
CASSQAGYSGNTIYF